Shown below are 21 T cell receptor beta chains from a single sample sequenced in a study of blood T cell repertoires in COVID-19. Profiling relied on immunoSEQ multiplex PCR, and the TCRdb table lists in-frame clones only, not all of them. The profile shows approximately 15,000 clones, about 89% of them singletons. The sample consisted of peripheral blood. All receptors come from an older woman in a cohort sampled during active or convalescent COVID-19.

A single count supports this clone. The chain is built from TRBV2 and TRBJ1-4; the D is unclear. The V end lost 3 bases, the J end lost 8 bases, and 16 bases lay between the germline ends. Germline V CDR1 and CDR2: SNHLY, FYNNEI. The CDR3 contains 15 residues. This CDR3 reads CASSEDGGRGEKLFF. CDR3 coding DNA: TGTGCCAGCAGTGAGGATGGAGGCCGAGGGGAAAAACTGTTTTTT.

This clone was seen a few times. The chain has TRBV6-4 and TRBJ2-1, with TRBD1 identical over 7 bases. The ends lost 6 bases at V and 2 bases at J; junction bases unmatched: 7. The CDR3 totals 15 residues. Per germline, CDR1 MRHNA and CDR2 SNTAGT. This CDR3 reads CASRAGQAAYNEQFF. CDR3 sequence (DNA): TGTGCCAGCAGAGCAGGACAGGCTGCCTACAATGAGCAGTTCTTC.

The chain links TRBV4-3 to TRBJ1-5; 10 bases line up with TRBD1. This CDR3 spans 17 amino acids. CDR1 and CDR2 (germline): LGHNA, YSLEER. Unmatched junction bases numbered 8, after V lost 0 bases and J lost 6 bases. The CDR3 region is CASSQDRKTGGFQPQHF. DNA for the CDR3: TGCGCCAGCAGCCAAGATCGTAAGACAGGGGGCTTTCAGCCCCAGCATTTT.

The chain employs TRBV28 and TRBJ1-5; no definite D call. Germline CDR1 reads MDHEN; CDR2 reads SYDVKM. Deletions cut 5 bases from V and 2 bases from J, with 10 bases between. This CDR3 region has 14 residues. The CDR3 nucleotides are TGTGCCAGCAGTCCCCAATTTCGCAATCAGCCCCAGCATTTT. Residues: CASSPQFRNQPQHF.

A few counts support this clone. The rearrangement links TRBV3-1 (or the pseudogene TRBV3-2) to TRBJ2-5; D not certain. The CDR3 has 13 amino acids. The V end was cut by 1 base, the J end by 2 bases, with 5 bases between. Looked up from germline, CDR1 is LGHDT and CDR2 is YNNKEL (reference sequence). CDR3 amino acids: CASSQGGQETQYF. The CDR3 DNA reads TGTGCCAGCAGCCAAGGCGGACAAGAGACCCAGTACTTC.

The CDR3 loop reads CASSLSSLAVTDTQYF. The CDR3 DNA reads TGTGCCAGCAGCTTATCGTCCCTAGCGGTCACAGATACGCAGTATTTT. This chain joins TRBV7-8 and TRBJ2-3; 7 bases align to TRBD2. CDR1 is SGHVS, CDR2 FQNEAQ, per germline. J gave up 2 bases and V 2 bases, and 7 bases lay outside the gene matches. The CDR3 has 16 residues. The entire variable domain, with the rest obtained from reference TRBV7-8 and TRBJ2-3, is as follows: GAGVSQSPRYKVAKRGQDVALRCDPISGHVSLFWYQQALGQGPEFLTYFQNEAQLDKSGLPSDRFFAERPEGSVSTLKIQRTQQEDSAVYLCASSLSSLAVTDTQYFGPGTRLTVL.

The J gene is TRBJ2-3, the V gene TRBV18; no definite D call. Looked up from germline, CDR1 is KGHSH and CDR2 is LQKENI. Trimming stripped 3 bases from V and 0 bases from J, with 4 bases between. The CDR3 is 13 residues long. Here the CDR3 DNA reads TGTGCCAGCTCACCGACTAGCACAGATACGCAGTATTTT. This translates into CASSPTSTDTQYF.

This chain uses TRBV12-3 or TRBV12-4 with TRBJ2-7; a possible D gene is TRBD1 (6 bases). V was shortened by 5 bases and J by 5 bases, with 10 bases between the two germline ends. The CDR3 totals 12 residues. For the CDR3, the DNA is TGTGCCAGCAGTCGACAGGTCGACGAGCAGTACTTC. Translating it yields CASSRQVDEQYF.

The chain has TRBV6-6 and TRBJ2-1; D is uncertain. This CDR3 comprises 11 residues. Germline assignment: CDR1 MNHNY and CDR2 SVGAGI (reference sequence). Deletions cut 8 bases from V and 10 bases from J, with 12 bases between. Here the CDR3 reads CASSTIREQFF. CDR3 nucleotide sequence: TGTGCCAGCTCTACTATTAGGGAGCAGTTCTTC.

The chain employs TRBV7-9 and TRBJ2-7; 7 bases agree with TRBD1. The V and J ends lost 5 bases and 3 bases, in that order; junction bases with no gene match: 10. CDR3 length: 15 amino acids. Per germline, CDR1 SEHNR and CDR2 FQNEAQ (reference sequence). In DNA, the CDR3 is TGTGCCAGCAGCGGCCGAGGACAGGCGCTCTACGAGCAGTACTTC. It translates to CASSGRGQALYEQYF.

The rearrangement links TRBV20-1 to TRBJ1-2; no reliable D call. The CDR3 covers 11 residues. V lost 7 bases to trimming and J lost 8 bases, with 14 bases between them. The germline V gene encodes CDR1 DFQATT and CDR2 SNEGSKA (reference sequence). The CDR3 coding sequence is TGCAGTGTTCAGAGGCGACCCGGCTACACCTTC. This encodes CSVQRRPGYTF.

This chain uses TRBV5-6 with TRBJ1-1; maybe TRBD1 (6 bases). Between the trimmed V and J ends, which lost 0 bases and 4 bases, there was a span of 16 bases. In germline, CDR1 is SGHDT, CDR2 YYEEEE. The CDR3 runs 16 residues. This CDR3 is CASSLGRPGVTTEAFF. DNA for the CDR3: TGTGCCAGCAGCTTGGGGCGGCCAGGGGTTACCACTGAAGCTTTCTTT.

This CDR3 is CASSGRGSGNTIYF. For the CDR3, the DNA is TGTGCCAGCAGTGGCCGGGGATCTGGAAACACCATATATTTT. The chain uses TRBV25-1 and TRBJ1-3; D not certain. The germline CDR1 and CDR2 sequences are MGHDK and SYGVNS. Trimming removed 4 bases from V and 1 base from J, with 8 bases in between. There are 14 residues in the CDR3.

The chain couples TRBV5-4 to TRBJ1-2; 8 nucleotides line up with TRBD1. The CDR3 covers 13 residues. Germline-derived CDR1 and CDR2 are SGHNT and YYREEE (reference sequence). The V segment lost 4 bases and the J segment 6 bases; nucleotides outside the gene matches: 5. CDR3 residues: CASSVQGANGYTF. The DNA of the CDR3 is TGTGCCAGCAGCGTCCAGGGGGCTAATGGCTACACCTTC. Using reference TRBV5-4 and TRBJ1-2 for the parts outside the CDR3, the full variable domain is ETGVTQSPTHLIKTRGQQVTLRCSSQSGHNTVSWYQQALGQGPQFIFQYYREEENGRGNFPPRFSGLQFPNYSSELNVNALELDDSALYLCASSVQGANGYTFGSGTRLTVV.

The rearrangement uses TRBV6-2 or TRBV6-3 and TRBJ2-7, with a tentative D call TRBD2 (6 bases). V gave up 2 bases and J gave up 5 bases, with 13 bases separating them. Germline CDR1 reads MNHEY; CDR2 reads SVGEGT. This CDR3 is built from 14 residues. This CDR3 reads CASSYTGDSNEQYF. The CDR3 DNA follows: TGTGCCAGCAGTTACACGGGAGATTCCAACGAGCAGTACTTC.

The chain combines TRBV2 with TRBJ1-1; the match to TRBD1 covers 8 bases. Germline loops: CDR1 SNHLY, CDR2 FYNNEI. V was pared by 0 bases and J by 8 bases, with 11 bases of the junction left unmatched. This CDR3 spans 16 amino acids. The CDR3 DNA reads TGTGCCAGCAGTGAAGCGGGGACAGGAACGAACGGAGAAGCTTTCTTT. Residues: CASSEAGTGTNGEAFF.

In the case of this clone: A junction end diverges from the germline sequence, so it may reflect a read error. This chain joins TRBV7-2 and TRBJ2-1; the match to TRBD2 covers 12 bases. The CDR3 consists of 15 residues. Germline values: CDR1 SGHTA, CDR2 FQGNSA. CDR3 amino acids: CASSLAGGSRNEQFF. The CDR3 DNA reads as TGTGCCAGCAGCCTAGCGGGGGGGTCTCGGAATGAGCAGTTCTTC.

This chain joins TRBV9 and TRBJ2-3; D not certain. Trimming stripped 1 base from V and 4 bases from J, with 7 bases between. The V gene's germline CDR1 is SGDLS and CDR2 YYNGEE. There are 13 residues in the CDR3. The CDR3 region is CASSVPSSDTQYF. CDR3 nucleotide sequence: TGTGCCAGCAGCGTACCATCATCAGATACGCAGTATTTT.

The V and J genes are TRBV5-6 and TRBJ1-1; D ambiguous. The length of the CDR3 is 16 residues. The V and J ends lost 1 base and 2 bases respectively, with 15 bases between them. In germline, CDR1 is SGHDT, CDR2 YYEEEE. The CDR3 region is CASSLTSFFGNTEAFF. CDR3 nucleotides: TGTGCCAGCAGCTTGACCTCATTCTTCGGTAACACTGAAGCTTTCTTT.

The J gene is TRBJ2-2, the V gene TRBV9; 7 bases map to TRBD1. The V gene's germline CDR1 is SGDLS and CDR2 YYNGEE. This CDR3 contains 14 residues. V was clipped by 3 bases and J by 4 bases; unmatched bases: 3. CDR3 DNA sequence: TGTGCCAGCAGCGCGAGACAGGGCACCGGGGAGCTGTTTTTT. Its protein product is CASSARQGTGELFF.

V gene TRBV5-5 combines with J gene TRBJ2-2, with a weak D call TRBD2 (6 bases). The CDR3 loop spans 14 amino acids. CDR1 is SGHKS and CDR2 is YYEKEE in the germline V gene (reference sequence). V lost 4 bases and J 6 bases, leaving 13 bases between the germline ends. The CDR3 nucleotides read TGTGCCAGCAGCCGGATGGGGGGTTCCGGGGAGCTGTTTTTT. Protein sequence: CASSRMGGSGELFF.